This T cell receptor beta chain came from a study of spatial heterogeneity in lung cancer. Turning to the study itself: A module score for T cells, taken from matched bulk RNA-seq, correlated strongly with TCR transcript counts in tumor regions. Averaged across combinations, each unique TCR and UMI pairing appeared more than ten times in raw reads, which were uncorrected. Study conclusions and caveats: Tumor mutation counts were tracked by expanded intratumoral alpha and beta TCR counts.

Documented time point: sample taken at primary tumor resection. Sequencing of whole RNA from tumor, nontumor lung or frozen PBMC involved no sorting. TCRdb re-analysed the 5' RACE reads in MiXCR, keeping a single row per CDR3 protein. The repertoire holds 4,700 or so distinct CDR3 sequences, with around 12% as singletons. The CDR3 runs to 14 residues. V was cut by 3 bases and J by 1 base, with 12 bases left in between. CDR1 and CDR2 from the germline V gene are GTSNPN and SVGIG (reference sequence). With respect to this clonotype: Antigen specificity is unknown.

The starting material was lung tumor tissue, obtained at surgery. This receptor was identified in a male donor with early-stage non-small cell lung cancer. V gene TRBV30 combines with J gene TRBJ1-1; D possibly corresponds to TRBD1 (6 bases). The CDR3 nucleotides read TGTGCCTGGAGATTGACGACAGGGAACACTGAAGCTTTCTTT. This translates into CAWRLTTGNTEAFF.